This TCR beta chain originates from a study of cytomegalovirus exposure and HLA in healthy donors. Researchers ran the PCR with 60 Vbeta and 13 Jbeta primers. Only in-frame clones appear in the TCRdb table, and some are missing; sequencing was by immunoSEQ multiplex PCR. The sample has 76,000 or so clones; roughly 73% are singletons. J was trimmed by 4 bases and V by 7 bases; bases with no gene match: 9. CDR1 is LNHDA, CDR2 SQIVND, per germline (reference sequence). The CDR3 is 15 amino acids. The sequence derives from a woman aged 40-49 years in good health and CMV-seropositive. This chain joins TRBV19 and TRBJ1-5; TRBD1 matches 8 bases. Sequencing used PBMCs. CDR3 residues: CASTRTGWVNQPQHF. DNA of the CDR3: TGTGCCAGTACCAGGACAGGGTGGGTGAATCAGCCCCAGCATTTT.